These T cell receptor beta chains were read from a single sample in a study of blood T cell repertoires in COVID-19. Clones were sequenced by immunoSEQ multiplex PCR, and TCRdb holds only the in-frame ones, with some missing. The sample lists approximately 210,000 clones; roughly 82% were seen once. Source material: PBMCs or T cells enriched from blood (not recorded which). The source is a middle-aged man who had recovered from COVID-19. The CDR3 runs from the conserved cysteine through the conserved F or W. A D gene is named only where the DNA matches it firmly. A clone size is listed for some rows: how often the clone was seen (once, few, many), or a class if it is expanded.

TRBJ1-1	TRBV5-5	.	.	CASSLVRAVAFF	TGTGCCAGCAGCTTGGTGAGGGCGGTTGCTTTCTTT
TRBJ2-5	TRBV2	.	.	CASSGQGSQETQYF	TGTGCCAGCAGTGGGCAGGGCTCCCAAGAGACCCAGTACTTC
TRBJ1-3	TRBV7-9	.	TRBD1	CASSFWTGGDSGNTIYF	TGTGCCAGCAGCTTTTGGACAGGGGGCGACTCTGGAAACACCATATATTTT
TRBJ2-3	TRBV5-1	few	.	CASSPGVPADTQYF	TGCGCCAGCAGCCCCGGGGTGCCGGCAGATACGCAGTATTTT
TRBJ1-5	TRBV28	.	TRBD1	CASSILQGNQPQHF	TGTGCCAGCAGCATACTACAGGGGAATCAGCCCCAGCATTTT
TRBJ1-6	TRBV5-1	.	.	CASSLESYSSYNSPLHF	TGCGCCAGCAGCTTGGAAAGCTATAGCTCCTATAATTCACCCCTCCACTTT
TRBJ2-4	TRBV7-8	.	TRBD1	CASSHPYRGDIQYF	TGTGCCAGCAGCCATCCCTACAGGGGCGACATTCAGTACTTC
TRBJ1-5	TRBV7-8	.	TRBD1	CASSLGTGLNQPQHF	TGTGCCAGCAGCCTCGGGACAGGGCTGAATCAGCCCCAGCATTTT
TRBJ2-2	TRBV11-3	.	TRBD2	CASSLLAGGTTGELFF	TGTGCCAGCAGCTTACTAGCGGGAGGTACCACCGGGGAGCTGTTTTTT
TRBJ2-3	TRBV10-2	.	TRBD2	CASSGLAGGTRGDTQYF	TGCGCCAGCAGTGGACTAGCGGGAGGCACTAGGGGAGATACGCAGTATTTT
TRBJ2-2	TRBV20-1	few	.	CSASPAGELFF	TGCAGTGCTAGCCCAGCGGGGGAGCTGTTTTTT
TRBJ1-4	TRBV29-1	few	.	CSAWRANEKLFF	TGCAGCGCCTGGCGGGCTAATGAAAAACTGTTTTTT
TRBJ2-1	TRBV4-3	.	TRBD2	CASSQEGLAGPRTYNEQFF	TGCGCCAGCAGCCAAGAGGGACTAGCGGGACCACGTACATACAATGAGCAGTTCTTC
TRBJ1-4	TRBV19	.	.	CASSIDPNYHWTREKLFF	TGTGCCAGTAGTATAGACCCGAATTATCACTGGACTCGGGAAAAACTGTTTTTT
TRBJ1-1	TRBV15	.	.	CATSRDFTGDTEAFF	TGTGCCACCAGCAGAGATTTCACAGGCGACACTGAAGCTTTCTTT
TRBJ1-1	TRBV27	once	TRBD1	CASSHRQGNLENTEAFF	TGTGCCAGCAGTCACCGACAGGGCAATTTAGAAAACACTGAAGCTTTCTTT
TRBJ2-5	TRBV13	.	.	CASSLGGQETQYF	TGTGCCAGCAGCTTAGGCGGGCAAGAGACCCAGTACTTC
TRBJ1-2	TRBV4-1	.	.	CASSQDLDRYGYTF	TGCGCCAGCAGCCAAGATTTAGACAGGTACGGCTACACCTTC
TRBJ1-1	TRBV4-3	.	.	CASSPEQTNTEAFF	TGCGCCAGCAGCCCAGAACAGACGAACACTGAAGCTTTCTTT
TRBJ1-3	TRBV5-1	.	TRBD1	CASSPRTGSGNTIYF	TGCGCCAGCAGCCCCCGGACAGGGTCTGGAAACACCATATATTTT
TRBJ1-2	TRBV30	.	.	CAWTEGLEGYTF	TGTGCCTGGACGGAGGGACTTGAAGGCTACACCTTC
TRBJ2-1	TRBV7-9	few	.	CASSTDQGYNEQFF	TGTGCCAGCAGCACAGATCAGGGCTACAATGAGCAGTTCTTC
TRBJ1-6	TRBV7-2	.	.	CASSLITGKHLNSPLHF	TGTGCCAGCAGCTTAATTACAGGGAAGCACCTCAATTCACCCCTCCACTTT
TRBJ2-1	TRBV2	.	TRBD2	CASGGASGVYKQFF	TGTGCCAGCGGAGGGGCTAGCGGGGTTTACAAGCAGTTCTTC
TRBJ2-3	TRBV9	.	TRBD2	CASSVRLAGEDTQYF	TGTGCCAGCAGCGTTAGACTAGCGGGAGAAGATACGCAGTATTTT
TRBJ2-3	TRBV21-1	.	.	CASSKVSRVGQDTQYF	TGTGCCAGCAGCAAAGTCTCCCGGGTGGGTCAAGATACGCAGTATTTT